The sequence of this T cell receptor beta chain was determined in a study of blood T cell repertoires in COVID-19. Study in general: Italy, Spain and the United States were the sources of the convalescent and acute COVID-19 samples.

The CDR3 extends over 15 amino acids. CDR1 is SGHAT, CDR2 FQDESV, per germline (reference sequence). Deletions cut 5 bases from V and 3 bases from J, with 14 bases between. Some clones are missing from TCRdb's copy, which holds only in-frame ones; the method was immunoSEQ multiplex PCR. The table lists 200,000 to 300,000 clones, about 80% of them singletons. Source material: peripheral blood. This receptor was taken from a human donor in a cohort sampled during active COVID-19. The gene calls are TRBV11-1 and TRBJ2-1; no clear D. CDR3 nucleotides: TGTGCCAGCAGCCCCTCTTCTCGCAGCTACAATGAGCAGTTCTTC. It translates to CASSPSSRSYNEQFF.